This T cell receptor (beta chain) was profiled in a study of human T cells and chemical hapten exposure. The CDR3 has 12 amino acids. The germline V gene encodes CDR1 MDHEN and CDR2 SYDVKM. Trimming removed 6 bases at V and 10 bases at J, with 15 bases between. Time point denoted: patch test 2, 6 weeks after DPC sensitization. Treatment defined: therapeutic diphenylcyclopropenone sensitization with weekly scalp DPC. MiXCR was run by TCRdb on the RACE reads, yielding one entry per CDR3 protein. Here the sample spans under 100,000 distinct CDR3 sequences, around 10% being singletons. The sample was whole blood, taken in connection with sensitization to the hapten diphenylcyclopropenone (DPC). The chain recombines TRBV28 with TRBJ1-1; D remains ambiguous. The origin of this receptor is a woman in her 40s with alopecia areata. Some clones in this sample may be carry-over from other donors' samples. CDR3 DNA sequence: TGTGCCAGCAGCTCCCTAGCGGTGGGAGCTTTCTTT. Its translation: CASSSLAVGAFF.